The clone carrying this T cell receptor (beta chain) was recorded once. The sample is drawn from a study of blood T cell repertoires in COVID-19. V shed 5 bases and J 14 bases; nucleotides not matched to a gene: 12. The CDR3 sequence is 15 residues long. Germline assignment: CDR1 MNHEY and CDR2 SVGAGI. In the authors' methods: Counts of nucleated cells, estimated from reference gene primer amplification, were obtained. The repertoire was sequenced with immunoSEQ multiplex PCR; TCRdb's copy has only in-frame clones and lacks some. The D gene and trimming were derived from the DNA, and the V and J assignments and clone size from that table. The sample contains roughly 180,000 clones, around 80% of which appear only once.

The receptor comes from a middle-aged man who had recovered from COVID-19. The specimen sequenced was PBMCs or T cells enriched from blood (not recorded which). The genes are TRBV6-5 and TRBJ2-3; 14 positions match TRBD2. The CDR3 DNA sequence: TGTGCCAGCAGTCTACTCGGACTAGCGGGGGGTTTATTGTATTTT. This gives the protein CASSLLGLAGGLLYF.